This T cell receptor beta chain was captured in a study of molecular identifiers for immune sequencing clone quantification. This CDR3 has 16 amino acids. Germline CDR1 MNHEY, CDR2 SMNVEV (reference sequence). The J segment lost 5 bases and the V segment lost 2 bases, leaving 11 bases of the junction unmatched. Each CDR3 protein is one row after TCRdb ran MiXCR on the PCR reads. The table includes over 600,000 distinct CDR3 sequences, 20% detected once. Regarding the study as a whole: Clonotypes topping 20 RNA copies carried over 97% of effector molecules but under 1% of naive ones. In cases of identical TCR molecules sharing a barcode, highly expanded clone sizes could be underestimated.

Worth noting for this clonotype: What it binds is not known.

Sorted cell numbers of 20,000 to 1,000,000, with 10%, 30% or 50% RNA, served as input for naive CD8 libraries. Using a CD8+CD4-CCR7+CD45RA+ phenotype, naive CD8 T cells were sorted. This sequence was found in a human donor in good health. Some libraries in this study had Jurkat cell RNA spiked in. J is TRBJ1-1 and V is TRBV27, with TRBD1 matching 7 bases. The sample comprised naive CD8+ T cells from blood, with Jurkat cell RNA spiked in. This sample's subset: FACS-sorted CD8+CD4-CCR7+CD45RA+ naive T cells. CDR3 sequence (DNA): TGTGCCAGCAGTTTACTCCTGGCAGGGGGGGGAACTGAAGCTTTCTTT. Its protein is CASSLLLAGGGTEAFF.